The 26 T cell receptor beta chains below come from one sample, sequenced in a study of blood T cell repertoires in COVID-19. Profiling relied on immunoSEQ multiplex PCR, and the TCRdb table lists in-frame clones only, not all of them. Of hundreds of thousands of clones detected, 60% to 75% appear once; the ten largest clones hold 2.5% to 4%. Sequences were obtained from peripheral blood. The receptor source for this set is a woman aged 80 or older with acute or convalescent COVID-19.

The chain is built from TRBV6-5 and TRBJ2-7; TRBD2 aligns across 13 bases. J lost 1 base, V lost 6 bases, and 3 bases had no gene match. Looked up from germline, CDR1 is MNHEY and CDR2 is SVGAGI. The CDR3 contains 15 residues. As DNA, the CDR3 is TGTGCCAGCAGACGGGGACTAGCGGGGTCCTACGAGCAGTACTTC. Protein sequence: CASRRGLAGSYEQYF.

This chain joins TRBV2 and TRBJ2-7, with TRBD2 identical over 11 bases. In germline, CDR1 is SNHLY, CDR2 FYNNEI. Trimming took 8 bases from V and 2 from J; bases not matched to a gene: 5. The CDR3 length is 14 residues. CDR3 DNA sequence: TGTGCCAGCTCCCTTAGCGGGAGGGCCTACGAGCAGTACTTC. Protein sequence: CASSLSGRAYEQYF.

This sequence joins TRBV15 and TRBJ2-7; TRBD1 might be the D (5 bases). Germline V gives CDR1 LNHNV, CDR2 YYDKDF (reference sequence). Trimming left V 5 bases short and J 2 bases short, with 10 bases between. This CDR3 is built from 13 residues. This chain's CDR3 is CATSEDRAYEQYF. The DNA for the CDR3 is TGTGCCACCAGCGAAGACAGAGCCTACGAGCAGTACTTC.

V gene TRBV5-4 combines with J gene TRBJ2-3; 8 nucleotides agree with TRBD2. The V gene end was trimmed by 4 bases and the J gene end by 4 bases; junction bases not matched to a gene: 5. CDR1 and CDR2 from the germline V gene are SGHNT and YYREEE (reference sequence). The CDR3 contains 14 residues. The CDR3 loop is CASSSGSRADTQYF. The CDR3 bases are TGTGCCAGCAGCAGCGGGAGTCGGGCAGATACGCAGTATTTT.

This clone has only one observation. The V gene is TRBV6-5, the J gene TRBJ2-1; maybe TRBD1 (7 bases). Germline lookup yields CDR1 MNHEY and CDR2 SVGAGI. This CDR3 has 15 amino acids. V lost 8 bases, J lost 7 bases, and 21 bases lay in between. The CDR3: CASGRQGHGGNEQFF. The CDR3 bases are TGTGCCAGCGGGAGACAGGGCCATGGGGGGAATGAGCAGTTCTTC.

The genes are TRBV6-5 and TRBJ2-2, with 7 nucleotides matching TRBD2. J lost 6 bases, V lost 6 bases, and 10 bases had no gene match. This CDR3 is 15 amino acids long. Germline-derived CDR1 and CDR2 are MNHEY and SVGAGI. CDR3 loop: CASRGTIIGAGELFF. CDR3 nucleotides: TGTGCCAGCAGGGGGACTATCATTGGGGCCGGGGAGCTGTTTTTT.

Many counts were recorded for this clone. J is TRBJ2-3 and V is TRBV7-2, with TRBD2 matching 16 bases. This CDR3 spans 17 amino acids. CDR1 SGHTA and CDR2 FQGNSA come from the germline V gene. V lost 3 bases and J lost 5; bases outside the gene matches: 5. The CDR3 reads CASSFGTSGGAIDTQYF. The CDR3, as DNA: TGTGCCAGCAGCTTTGGGACTAGCGGGGGGGCAATAGATACGCAGTATTTT.

The chain is built from TRBV7-2 and TRBJ2-4; 7 bases agree with TRBD1. This CDR3 has 18 amino acids. Germline loops: CDR1 SGHTA, CDR2 FQGNSA. Trimming cost V 5 bases and J 0 bases; bases outside gene matches: 13. The CDR3 DNA is TGTGCCAGCAGCCCGCGGCCAGGGGGACCCCTAGCCAAAAACATTCAGTACTTC. Its translation is CASSPRPGGPLAKNIQYF.

This clone has only a few counts. The chain employs TRBV20-1 and TRBJ1-6, with D unclear. Trimming removed 4 bases from V and 14 bases from J, with 12 bases in between. CDR1 and CDR2 (germline): DFQATT, SNEGSKA (reference sequence). This CDR3 has 11 amino acids. The CDR3 nucleotides read TGCAGTGCTACAGGCCTCAGTGCCCTCCACTTT. It specifies CSATGLSALHF.

This sequence joins TRBV19 and TRBJ2-7, with 7 bases that match TRBD1. CDR1 is LNHDA and CDR2 is SQIVND in the germline V gene (reference sequence). This CDR3 spans 14 amino acids. V shed 5 bases and J 6 bases; nucleotides not matched to a gene: 10. CDR3: CASSVGQLGSEQYF. The CDR3 bases are TGTGCCAGTAGTGTGGGACAGCTAGGGTCCGAGCAGTACTTC.

The J gene is TRBJ1-5, the V gene TRBV6-5; 7 bases match TRBD1. The junction had 4 bases not matched to a gene; V was cut back by 6 bases and J by 2 bases. Germline V CDR1 and CDR2: MNHEY, SVGAGI. The CDR3 runs to 14 residues. The CDR3 sequence: CASRLTGGNQPQHF. The CDR3 region has the DNA TGTGCCAGCAGATTAACAGGGGGCAATCAGCCCCAGCATTTT.

This chain connects TRBV19 to TRBJ1-5; the D gene is possibly TRBD1 (6 bases). V shed 7 bases and J shed 5 bases, with 21 bases lying between them. In germline, CDR1 is LNHDA, CDR2 SQIVND (reference sequence). This CDR3 is built from 16 residues. Here the CDR3 reads CASTKPTGSAHQPQHF. CDR3 DNA sequence: TGTGCCAGTACCAAACCCACAGGGAGCGCGCATCAGCCCCAGCATTTT.

This chain links TRBV11-2 with TRBJ1-6; D ambiguous. Germline V CDR1 and CDR2: SGHAT, FQNNGV. The CDR3 spans 15 residues. Trimming left V 5 bases short and J 8 bases short, with 16 bases between. Here the CDR3 DNA reads TGTGCCAGCAGCCCCGTTACGGGGAGCCATTCACCCCTCCACTTT. It encodes CASSPVTGSHSPLHF.

At least ten counts were recorded for this clone. The chain carries TRBV25-1 and TRBJ2-7; possibly TRBD1 for D (6 bases). V shed 4 bases and J shed 5 bases, with 9 bases lying between them. Germline V gene lookup returns CDR1 MGHDK and CDR2 SYGVNS. This CDR3 has 12 residues. The CDR3 protein is CASSGDTHEQYF. The CDR3 nucleotides are TGTGCCAGCAGTGGGGACACCCACGAGCAGTACTTC.

The chain recombines TRBV27 with TRBJ1-2, with a weak D call TRBD1 (5 bases). CDR1 is MNHEY, CDR2 SMNVEV, per germline (reference sequence). This CDR3 has 17 amino acids. V was clipped by 0 bases and J by 4 bases, with 18 bases between them. CDR3 amino acids: CASSLSGVRGALYGYTF. In DNA form, the CDR3 reads TGTGCCAGCAGTTTATCGGGCGTTCGTGGGGCCCTCTATGGCTACACCTTC.

The CDR3 sequence: CASSQGQGGNTEAFF. The CDR3, as DNA: TGTGCCAGCAGCCAGGGACAGGGCGGGAACACTGAAGCTTTCTTT. The gene calls are TRBV3-1 (or the pseudogene TRBV3-2) and TRBJ1-1; 9 bases line up with TRBD1. Losses at the gene ends were 3 bases for V and 1 base for J; bases not matched to a gene: 3. CDR3 length: 15 residues. Germline CDR1 LGHDT, CDR2 YNNKEL (reference sequence).

The V and J genes are TRBV10-3 and TRBJ2-3; TRBD1 agrees at 7 bases. The trim removed 3 bases at V and 2 bases at J, leaving 5 bases unmatched. This CDR3 region has 15 residues. Germline CDR1 is ENHRY and CDR2 is SYGVKD. The CDR3 sequence: CAISEGGFSTDTQYF. In nucleotides, the CDR3 is TGTGCCATCAGTGAAGGGGGCTTCTCCACAGATACGCAGTATTTT.

The chain links TRBV6-2 or TRBV6-3 to TRBJ1-5, with 8 bases that match TRBD1. After removal of 5 bases from V and 4 bases from J, the junction contained 7 bases not matched to a gene. Germline V gene sequence: CDR1 MNHEY, CDR2 SVGEGT. The CDR3 has 15 residues. The CDR3 nucleotides are TGTGCCAGCAGTAATGACAGGGGAGGGAATCAGCCCCAGCATTTT. Amino acid sequence: CASSNDRGGNQPQHF.

The rearrangement uses TRBV14 and TRBJ1-2; tentative D call: TRBD1 (6 bases). The CDR3 length is 16 residues. Germline V CDR1 and CDR2: SGHDN, FVKESK. Trimming pared 0 bases from V and 7 bases from J, leaving 18 bases between. The CDR3 region has the DNA TGTGCCAGCAGCCAAGAAAGAGCTTGGGGGGGCGGTGGCTACACCTTC. Protein sequence: CASSQERAWGGGGYTF. Based on the CDR3 plus reference TRBV14 and TRBJ1-2, the full variable domain is EAGVTQFPSHSVIEKGQTVTLRCDPISGHDNLYWYRRVMGKEIKFLLHFVKESKQDESGMPNNRFLAERTGGTYSTLKVQPAELEDSGVYFCASSQERAWGGGGYTFGSGTRLTVV.

This clone was recorded once. Its ends do not fully match the called genes, so a read error is possible. The rearrangement uses TRBV6-5 and TRBJ2-1; 10 bases are shared with TRBD2. The CDR3 contains 15 residues. Germline V lookup: CDR1 MNHEY, CDR2 SVGAGI. The CDR3 sequence: CVSSPSGSFYNEQFF. CDR3 coding DNA: TGTGTCAGCAGTCCTAGCGGGAGTTTCTACAATGAGCAGTTCTTC.

The chain carries TRBV5-1 and TRBJ1-1, with a possible D match to TRBD1 (5 bases). The CDR3 is made up of 14 amino acids. The germline CDR1 and CDR2 sequences are SGHRS and YFSETQ. V shed 1 base and J shed 3 bases, with 10 bases lying between them. CDR3 amino acids: CASSLLGRDTEAFF. The DNA of the CDR3 is TGCGCCAGCAGCTTGTTAGGCAGGGACACTGAAGCTTTCTTT.

This rearrangement joins TRBV30 to TRBJ1-1, with D possibly matching TRBD1 (5 bases). Germline CDR1 and CDR2: GTSNPN and SVGIG (reference sequence). V was trimmed by 2 bases and J by 11 bases, leaving 15 bases between them. This CDR3 is built from 12 residues. CDR3 region: CAWSQQAALAFF. For the CDR3, the DNA is TGTGCCTGGAGTCAACAGGCGGCTCTGGCTTTCTTT. Combining the CDR3 with reference TRBV30 and TRBJ1-1 gives the whole variable domain SQTIHQWPATLVQPVGSPLSLECTVEGTSNPNLYWYRQAAGRGLQLLFYSVGIGQISSEVPQNLSASRPQDRQFILSSKKLLLSDSGFYLCAWSQQAALAFFGQGTRLTVV.

This chain uses TRBV6-5 with TRBJ2-3; unclear D gene. From germline, CDR1 is MNHEY and CDR2 SVGAGI. This CDR3 region has 15 residues. V dropped 0 bases and J dropped 0 bases, with 7 bases sitting between them. CDR3 sequence reads: CASSYSVASTDTQYF. The DNA of the CDR3 is TGTGCCAGCAGTTACTCGGTGGCCAGCACAGATACGCAGTATTTT.

The chain employs TRBV11-2 and TRBJ1-2; TRBD1 matches at 12 bases. The ends lost 4 bases at V and 6 bases at J; junction bases unmatched: 6. The CDR3 covers 15 residues. Germline CDR1 reads SGHAT; CDR2 reads FQNNGV. CDR3 nucleotide sequence: TGTGCCAGCAGCTACCTGGGACAGGGGGCGAATGGCTACACCTTC. Amino acid sequence: CASSYLGQGANGYTF.

The V gene is TRBV6-5, the J gene TRBJ1-1; 7 bases map to TRBD1. Germline V gene sequence: CDR1 MNHEY, CDR2 SVGAGI. Trimming at V came to 8 bases and at J to 5 bases, leaving 14 bases not matched to a gene. CDR3 length: 15 amino acids. The DNA for the CDR3 is TGTGCCAGCGGCCGTGCGGGGACAGAAAGGACTGAAGCTTTCTTT. Translating it yields CASGRAGTERTEAFF.

This clone has only one observation. The chain joins TRBV19 to TRBJ1-5; D gene ambiguous. The CDR3 length is 16 residues. Germline values: CDR1 LNHDA, CDR2 SQIVND (reference sequence). V was pared by 4 bases and J by 2 bases, with 15 bases between. The CDR3 region has the DNA TGTGCCAGTAGTACCCAAGGTCGAGGAGGCAATCAGCCCCAGCATTTT. The encoded protein is CASSTQGRGGNQPQHF.